A single sample is the source of the 22 T cell receptor beta chains below, sequenced in a study of control samples from healthy donors and cancer patients. Profiling relied on immunoSEQ multiplex PCR, and the TCRdb table lists in-frame clones only, not all of them. Counted here are over 200,000 clones, more than 65% occurring once; the ten biggest clones make up 13%. Sequencing was performed on PBMCs. All receptors come from a woman aged 55-75 years with lung cancer.

This rearrangement joins TRBV12-3 or TRBV12-4 to TRBJ2-5, with a possible D match to TRBD2 (5 bases). V lost 3 bases, J lost 10 bases, and 9 bases lay in between. The CDR3 contains 11 residues. The DNA for the CDR3 is TGTGCCAGCAGTTTGGGCCGGGACCAGTACTTC. The encoded protein is CASSLGRDQYF.

The chain couples TRBV14 to TRBJ1-1; 9 bases line up with TRBD1. With V trimmed by 3 bases and J by 3 bases, 5 bases remained unmatched. The CDR3 is made up of 15 amino acids. Germline assignment: CDR1 SGHDN and CDR2 FVKESK. CDR3 nucleotide sequence: TGTGCCAGCAGCCACCTGGGACAGGGCGACACTGAAGCTTTCTTT. This translates into CASSHLGQGDTEAFF.

The chain joins TRBV5-1 to TRBJ2-2; TRBD1 agrees at 8 bases. The germline V gene encodes CDR1 SGHRS and CDR2 YFSETQ. V shed 4 bases, J shed 4 bases, and the junction held 6 bases outside the gene matches. The CDR3 runs 15 residues. The CDR3, as DNA: TGCGCCAGCAGCGGCGGGACAGGAGGCACCGGGGAGCTGTTTTTT. Its protein product is CASSGGTGGTGELFF.

The V and J genes are TRBV30 and TRBJ2-1; 7 bases match TRBD2. This CDR3 region has 12 residues. V was pared by 0 bases and J by 10 bases, with 3 bases of the junction left unmatched. CDR1 GTSNPN and CDR2 SVGIG come from the germline V gene (reference sequence). The CDR3 sequence is CAWSVWGGEQFF. The CDR3 DNA reads TGTGCCTGGAGTGTCTGGGGAGGGGAGCAGTTCTTC.

V gene TRBV5-6 combines with J gene TRBJ2-7; a possible D gene is TRBD1 (5 bases). Germline V lookup: CDR1 SGHDT, CDR2 YYEEEE. This CDR3 contains 14 residues. Trimming stripped 2 bases from V and 3 bases from J, with 12 bases between. Here the CDR3 DNA reads TGTGCCAGCAGCTTTAACAGGCCTTACTACGAGCAGTACTTC. Encoded protein: CASSFNRPYYEQYF.

The chain uses TRBV3-1 (or the pseudogene TRBV3-2) and TRBJ1-2; D ambiguous. Per the germline V gene, CDR1 is LGHDT and CDR2 is YNNKEL (reference sequence). V was shortened by 1 base and J by 2 bases, with 5 bases between the two germline ends. The CDR3 is 13 amino acids. CDR3 DNA: TGTGCCAGCAGCCAAGTTCCGAACTATGGCTACACCTTC. It codes for CASSQVPNYGYTF.

This clone showed up just a few times. This chain's CDR3 is CATRTGTNYGYTF. The DNA of the CDR3 is TGTGCCACTAGGACGGGCACTAACTATGGCTACACCTTC. The V gene is TRBV19, the J gene TRBJ1-2; D call uncertain. This CDR3 has 13 amino acids. Trimming pared 10 bases from V and 0 bases from J, leaving 12 bases between. Germline V lookup: CDR1 LNHDA, CDR2 SQIVND (reference sequence). The full variable domain, rest sourced from reference TRBV19 and TRBJ1-2, is DGGITQSPKYLFRKEGQNVTLSCEQNLNHDAMYWYRQDPGQGLRLIYYSQIVNDFQKGDIAEGYSVSREKKESFPLTVTSAQKNPTAFYLCATRTGTNYGYTFGSGTRLTVV.

The chain joins TRBV15 to TRBJ2-7; TRBD1 matches at 9 bases. J gave up 6 bases and V 3 bases, and 12 bases lay outside the gene matches. CDR1 and CDR2 (germline): LNHNV, YYDKDF (reference sequence). CDR3 length: 16 amino acids. CDR3 residues: CATSSPPRTGEVEQYF. The CDR3 region has the DNA TGTGCCACCAGCAGCCCCCCGAGGACAGGGGAAGTCGAGCAGTACTTC.

This sequence joins TRBV7-9 and TRBJ2-7; D is perhaps TRBD2 (6 bases). The V end lost 2 bases, the J end lost 0 bases, and 11 bases lay between the germline ends. Germline V CDR1 and CDR2: SEHNR, FQNEAQ (reference sequence). CDR3 length: 15 residues. The DNA of the CDR3 is TGTGCCAGCAGCTTATTCGGAGGGAGCTCCTACGAGCAGTACTTC. It specifies CASSLFGGSSYEQYF. Full variable domain (outside the CDR3, taken from reference TRBV7-9 and TRBJ2-7): DTGVSQNPRHKITKRGQNVTFRCDPISEHNRLYWYRQTLGQGPEFLTYFQNEAQLEKSRLLSDRFSAERPKGSFSTLEIQRTEQGDSAMYLCASSLFGGSSYEQYFGPGTRLTVT.

CDR3 coding DNA: TGTGCCAGCAGGGGACAGCTGAACACTGAAGCTTTCTTT. Protein sequence: CASRGQLNTEAFF. The chain employs TRBV2 and TRBJ1-1; 7 bases agree with TRBD1. The ends lost 6 bases at V and 0 bases at J; junction bases unmatched: 1. Germline V CDR1 and CDR2: SNHLY, FYNNEI. The CDR3 covers 13 residues.

The chain combines TRBV5-1 with TRBJ1-1; 8 positions match TRBD1. The germline V gene encodes CDR1 SGHRS and CDR2 YFSETQ. The ends lost 0 bases at V and 11 bases at J; junction bases unmatched: 9. The CDR3 extends over 14 amino acids. This CDR3 is CASSLATQGVEAFF. CDR3 bases: TGCGCCAGCAGCTTGGCCACACAGGGGGTTGAGGCTTTCTTT.

This chain connects TRBV19 to TRBJ2-1, with 10 bases matching TRBD2. Germline values: CDR1 LNHDA, CDR2 SQIVND (reference sequence). The ends lost 5 bases at V and 5 bases at J; junction bases unmatched: 18. The CDR3 covers 19 residues. CDR3 region: CASSVPVLAGALSNNEQFF. DNA for the CDR3: TGTGCCAGTAGTGTCCCTGTCCTAGCGGGGGCCCTAAGCAACAATGAGCAGTTCTTC. The full variable domain, with the rest looked up from reference TRBV19 and TRBJ2-1, is DGGITQSPKYLFRKEGQNVTLSCEQNLNHDAMYWYRQDPGQGLRLIYYSQIVNDFQKGDIAEGYSVSREKKESFPLTVTSAQKNPTAFYLCASSVPVLAGALSNNEQFFGPGTRLTVL.

This chain links TRBV3-1 (or the pseudogene TRBV3-2) with TRBJ2-2, with 7 bases that match TRBD2. The J segment lost 5 bases and the V segment lost 2 bases, leaving 11 bases of the junction unmatched. There are 17 residues in the CDR3. CDR1 LGHDT and CDR2 YNNKEL come from the germline V gene (reference sequence). CDR3 nucleotide sequence: TGTGCCAGCAGCCAACCCCGACTAGCCTCGGGGACCGGGGAGCTGTTTTTT. Its protein is CASSQPRLASGTGELFF.

Turning to this clone: Within the sample, other DNA sequences also encode this same CDR3. The genes are TRBV10-1 and TRBJ2-6; the D gene could be TRBD1 or TRBD2 (6 bases each). V was trimmed by 3 bases and J by 4 bases, leaving 10 bases between them. The length of the CDR3 is 15 residues. CDR1 and CDR2 from the germline V gene are WNHNN and SYGVQD (reference sequence). The chain's CDR3 is CASSDGGPGANVLTF. The CDR3, as DNA: TGCGCCAGCAGTGATGGGGGGCCGGGGGCCAACGTCCTGACTTTC.

The V gene is TRBV7-9, the J gene TRBJ2-7; 8 bases map to TRBD1. V dropped 6 bases and J dropped 3; count of bases not matched to a gene: 4. The germline gives CDR1 SEHNR, CDR2 FQNEAQ (reference sequence). The CDR3 runs to 13 residues. This chain's CDR3 is CASRSTGGYEQYF. Here the CDR3 DNA reads TGTGCCAGCAGATCAACAGGGGGCTACGAGCAGTACTTC.

The gene calls are TRBV6-5 and TRBJ2-7; D is perhaps TRBD1 or TRBD2 (6 bases each). Trimming stripped 10 bases from V and 2 bases from J, with 18 bases between. Germline V CDR1 and CDR2: MNHEY, SVGAGI. The CDR3 contains 14 residues. CDR3 region: CATGGGRGPYEQYF. CDR3 DNA sequence: TGTGCCACCGGAGGGGGACGGGGACCCTACGAGCAGTACTTC.

The chain combines TRBV11-2 with TRBJ2-1, with TRBD2 matching 15 bases. Germline assignment: CDR1 SGHAT and CDR2 FQNNGV. The CDR3 length is 19 residues. V was pared by 1 base and J by 0 bases, with 4 bases of the junction left unmatched. As DNA, the CDR3 is TGTGCCAGCAGCTTAGGGGGACTAGCGGGGGGAAGCTCCTACAATGAGCAGTTCTTC. It translates to CASSLGGLAGGSSYNEQFF.

The rearrangement joins TRBV19 to TRBJ2-7; a possible D gene is TRBD1 (7 bases). The CDR3 length is 14 residues. CDR1 is LNHDA, CDR2 SQIVND, per germline (reference sequence). Trimming removed 5 bases from V and 6 bases from J, with 17 bases in between. The CDR3 loop is CASSWSRGVSEQYF. The CDR3 DNA follows: TGTGCCAGTAGTTGGTCCAGGGGGGTCTCCGAGCAGTACTTC.

The gene calls are TRBV11-2 and TRBJ2-2; D not certain. Germline V gene data show CDR1 as SGHAT and CDR2 as FQNNGV. This CDR3 spans 13 amino acids. The V gene lost 4 bases and the J gene lost 4 bases, with 7 bases spanning the gap. CDR3 sequence reads: CASSSVGTGELFF. The CDR3 coding sequence is TGTGCCAGCAGCTCCGTAGGCACCGGGGAGCTGTTTTTT.

This clone has just one count. The V call is TRBV5-1, the J call TRBJ2-3, with TRBD2 matching over 11 bases. Losses at the gene ends were 4 bases for V and 1 base for J; bases not matched to a gene: 11. Looked up from germline, CDR1 is SGHRS and CDR2 is YFSETQ. The CDR3 is 18 residues long. The CDR3 loop reads CASSPTGTSGTGTDTQYF. DNA for the CDR3: TGCGCCAGCAGCCCCACCGGGACTAGCGGTACCGGCACAGATACGCAGTATTTT.

J is TRBJ2-3 and V is TRBV24-1; 11 bases map to TRBD1. The ends lost 0 bases at V and 3 bases at J; junction bases unmatched: 4. CDR3 length: 17 residues. Germline CDR1 KGHDR, CDR2 SFDVKD. The CDR3 protein is CATSDLKGQGGTDTQYF. DNA of the CDR3: TGTGCCACCAGTGATTTGAAGGGACAGGGGGGTACAGATACGCAGTATTTT.

The CDR3 coding sequence is TGTGCCAGCAGCCAAGGGGGGACTAGCGGGAGGGAGGACAATGAGCAGTTCTTC. Translated, it gives CASSQGGTSGREDNEQFF. The chain is built from TRBV4-2 and TRBJ2-1; 16 nucleotides line up with TRBD2. Germline V gene lookup returns CDR1 LGHNA and CDR2 YNFKEQ. The V segment lost 1 base and the J segment 5 bases; nucleotides outside the gene matches: 5. The CDR3 consists of 18 residues.